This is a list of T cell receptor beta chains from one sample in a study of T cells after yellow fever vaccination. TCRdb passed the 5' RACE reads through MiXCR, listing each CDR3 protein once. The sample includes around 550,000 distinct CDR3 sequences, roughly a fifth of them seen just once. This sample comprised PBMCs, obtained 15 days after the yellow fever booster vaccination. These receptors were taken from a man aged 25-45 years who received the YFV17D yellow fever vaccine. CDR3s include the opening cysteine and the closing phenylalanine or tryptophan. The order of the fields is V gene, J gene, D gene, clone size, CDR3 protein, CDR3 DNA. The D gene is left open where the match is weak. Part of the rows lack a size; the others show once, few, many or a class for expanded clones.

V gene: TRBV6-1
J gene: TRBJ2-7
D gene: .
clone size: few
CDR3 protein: CASIAYGNIGEQYF
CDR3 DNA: TGTGCCAGCATAGCGTACGGGAATATAGGGGAGCAGTACTTC

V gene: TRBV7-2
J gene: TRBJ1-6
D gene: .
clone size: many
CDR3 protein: CASSLARDNSPLHF
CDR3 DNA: TGTGCCAGCAGCTTAGCCCGAGATAATTCACCCCTCCACTTT

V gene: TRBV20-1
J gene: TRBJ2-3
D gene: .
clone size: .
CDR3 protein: CSAMGPTQDTQYF
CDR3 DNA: TGCAGTGCTATGGGTCCAACACAGGATACGCAGTATTTT

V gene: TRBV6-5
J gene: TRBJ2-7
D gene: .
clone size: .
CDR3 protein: CASSYSSGFSYEQYF
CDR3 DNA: TGTGCCAGCAGTTACTCTTCAGGGTTCAGCTACGAGCAGTACTTC

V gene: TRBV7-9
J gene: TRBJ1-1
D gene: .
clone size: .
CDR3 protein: CASSSDVAGFF
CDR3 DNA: TGTGCCAGCAGCTCAGATGTGGCGGGCTTCTTT

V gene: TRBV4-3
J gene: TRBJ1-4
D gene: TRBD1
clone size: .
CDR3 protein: CASSQARTGGQKLFF
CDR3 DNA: TGCGCCAGCAGCCAAGCTCGGACAGGGGGCCAAAAACTGTTTTTT

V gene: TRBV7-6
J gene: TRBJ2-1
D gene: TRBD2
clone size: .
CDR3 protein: CASSPIGTSGTSYNEQFF
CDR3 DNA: TGTGCCAGCAGTCCCATCGGGACTAGCGGGACCTCCTACAATGAGCAGTTCTTC

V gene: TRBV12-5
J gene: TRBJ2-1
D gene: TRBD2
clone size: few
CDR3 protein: CASGFLASGSSYNEQFF
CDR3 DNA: TGTGCTAGTGGTTTTCTCGCTAGCGGGAGCTCCTACAATGAGCAGTTCTTC

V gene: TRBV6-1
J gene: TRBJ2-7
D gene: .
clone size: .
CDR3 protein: CASRLQGTGEQYF
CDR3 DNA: TGTGCCAGCAGACTACAGGGAACGGGCGAGCAGTACTTC

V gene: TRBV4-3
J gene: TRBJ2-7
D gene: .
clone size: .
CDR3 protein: CASSQGSSTYEQYF
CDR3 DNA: TGCGCCAGCAGCCAAGGTAGCAGCACCTACGAGCAGTACTTC

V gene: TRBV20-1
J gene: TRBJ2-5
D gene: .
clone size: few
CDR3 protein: CSATPPSGTQNQETQYF
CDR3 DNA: TGCAGTGCTACACCACCTTCCGGGACTCAAAACCAAGAGACCCAGTACTTC

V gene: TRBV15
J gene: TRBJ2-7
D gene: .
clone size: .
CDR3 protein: CATSRAKTGYEQYF
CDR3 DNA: TGTGCCACCAGCAGAGCGAAGACAGGTTACGAGCAGTACTTC

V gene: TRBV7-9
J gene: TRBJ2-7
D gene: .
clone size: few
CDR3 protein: CASSLEWEQYF
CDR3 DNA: TGTGCCAGCAGCCTGGAGTGGGAGCAGTACTTC

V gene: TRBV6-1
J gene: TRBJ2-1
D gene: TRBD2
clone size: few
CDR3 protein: CASSPTGEGRNEQFF
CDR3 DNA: TGTGCCAGCAGTCCTACCGGGGAGGGCCGAAATGAGCAGTTCTTC

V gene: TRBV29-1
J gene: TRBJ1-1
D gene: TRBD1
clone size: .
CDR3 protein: CSVRTGQVPEAFF
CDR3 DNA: TGCAGCGTCCGGACAGGGCAGGTGCCTGAAGCTTTCTTT

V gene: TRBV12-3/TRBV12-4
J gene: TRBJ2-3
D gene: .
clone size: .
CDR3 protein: CASSLLSELGTDTQYF
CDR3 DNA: TGTGCCAGCAGTTTGTTATCGGAACTTGGAACAGATACGCAGTATTTT

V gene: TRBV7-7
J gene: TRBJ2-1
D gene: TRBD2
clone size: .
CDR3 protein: CASSLGGGTSGRKDNEQFF
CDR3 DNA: TGTGCCAGCAGCTTAGGAGGAGGGACTAGCGGGAGGAAGGACAATGAGCAGTTCTTC

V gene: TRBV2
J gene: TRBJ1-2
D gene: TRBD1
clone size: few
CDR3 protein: CAGDPGQGSHGYTF
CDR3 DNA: TGTGCCGGGGACCCGGGACAGGGATCTCATGGCTACACCTTC

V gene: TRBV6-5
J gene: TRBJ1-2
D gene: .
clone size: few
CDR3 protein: CASSYSRGSSPAETF
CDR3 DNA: TGTGCCAGCAGTTACTCTAGAGGGTCGTCCCCCGCTGAGACCTTC

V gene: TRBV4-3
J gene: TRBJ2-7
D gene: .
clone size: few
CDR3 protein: CASSQDWAAGAYEQYF
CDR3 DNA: TGCGCCAGCAGCCAAGATTGGGCCGCCGGGGCGTACGAGCAGTACTTC

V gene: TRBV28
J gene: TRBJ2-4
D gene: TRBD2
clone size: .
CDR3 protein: CASSIGLAGGNIQYF
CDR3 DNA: TGTGCCAGCAGTATAGGACTAGCGGGGGGTAACATTCAGTACTTC

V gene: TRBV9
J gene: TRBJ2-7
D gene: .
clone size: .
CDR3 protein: CASSVSTGYEQYF
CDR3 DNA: TGTGCCAGCAGCGTGTCTACCGGCTACGAGCAGTACTTC

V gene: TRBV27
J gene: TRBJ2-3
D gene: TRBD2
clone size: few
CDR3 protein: CASTATSGSGDTQYF
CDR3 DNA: TGTGCCAGCACCGCGACTAGCGGGAGTGGTGATACGCAGTATTTT

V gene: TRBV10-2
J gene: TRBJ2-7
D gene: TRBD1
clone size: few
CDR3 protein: CASFPQGVGEQYF
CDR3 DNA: TGCGCCAGCTTCCCACAGGGGGTAGGCGAGCAGTACTTC

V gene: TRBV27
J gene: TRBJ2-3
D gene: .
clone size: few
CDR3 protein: CASSLVLGRDTQYF
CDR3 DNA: TGTGCCAGCAGTTTAGTACTGGGTAGGGATACGCAGTATTTT

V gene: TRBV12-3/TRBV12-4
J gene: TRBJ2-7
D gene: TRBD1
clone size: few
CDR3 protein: CASIRTGYDEQYF
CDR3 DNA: TGTGCCAGCATTCGGACAGGCTACGACGAGCAGTACTTC

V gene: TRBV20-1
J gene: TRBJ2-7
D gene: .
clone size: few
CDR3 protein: CSARASTYEQYF
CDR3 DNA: TGCAGTGCTAGAGCGAGTACCTACGAGCAGTACTTC

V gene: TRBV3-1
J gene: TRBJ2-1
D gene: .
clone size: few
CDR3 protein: CASSQDGGSLRGIKQFF
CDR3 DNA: TGTGCCAGCAGCCAAGATGGTGGCTCTTTGCGGGGCATCAAGCAGTTCTTC

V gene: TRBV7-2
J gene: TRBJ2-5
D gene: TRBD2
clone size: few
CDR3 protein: CASSPVAGVETQYF
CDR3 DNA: TGTGCCAGCAGCCCAGTGGCGGGAGTAGAGACCCAGTACTTC

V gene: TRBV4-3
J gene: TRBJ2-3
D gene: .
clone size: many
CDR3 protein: CASSQAQGRFTDTQYF
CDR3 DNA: TGCGCCAGCAGCCAAGCGCAGGGCCGGTTCACAGATACGCAGTATTTT

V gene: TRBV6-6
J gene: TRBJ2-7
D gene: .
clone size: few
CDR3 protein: CASSTGGREQYF
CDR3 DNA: TGTGCCAGCAGTACTGGGGGACGCGAGCAGTACTTC

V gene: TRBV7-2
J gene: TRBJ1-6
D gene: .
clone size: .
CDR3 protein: CASSLVAGATLFHF
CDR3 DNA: TGTGCCAGCAGCTTGGTGGCCGGGGCTACTTTGTTCCACTTT

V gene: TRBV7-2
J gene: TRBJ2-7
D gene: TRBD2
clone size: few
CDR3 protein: CASSPRVAGGGEQYF
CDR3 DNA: TGTGCCAGCAGCCCGCGGGTAGCGGGAGGGGGAGAGCAGTACTTC

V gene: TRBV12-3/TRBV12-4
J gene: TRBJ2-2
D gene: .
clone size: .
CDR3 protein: CASSHSGKTFKNTGELFF
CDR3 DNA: TGTGCCAGCAGTCACTCCGGGAAGACTTTCAAAAACACCGGGGAGCTGTTTTTT

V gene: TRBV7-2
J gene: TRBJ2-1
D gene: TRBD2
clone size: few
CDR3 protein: CASSSIAGGSGEQFF
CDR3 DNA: TGTGCCAGCAGCTCCATAGCGGGAGGGTCGGGCGAGCAGTTCTTC

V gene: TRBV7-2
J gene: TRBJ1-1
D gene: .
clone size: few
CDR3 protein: CASSLMIGTEAFF
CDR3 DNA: TGTGCCAGCAGCCTCATGATCGGCACTGAAGCTTTCTTT

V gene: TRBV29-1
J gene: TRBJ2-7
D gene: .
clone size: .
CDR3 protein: CSVPVGYEQYF
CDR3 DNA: TGCAGCGTTCCTGTGGGGTACGAGCAGTACTTC

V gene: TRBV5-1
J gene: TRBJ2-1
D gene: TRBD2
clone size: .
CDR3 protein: CASSHPAGDPRNEQFF
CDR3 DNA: TGCGCCAGCTCCCACCCAGCGGGGGACCCTAGGAATGAGCAGTTCTTC

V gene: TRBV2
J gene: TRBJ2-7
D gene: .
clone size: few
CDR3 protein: CASVADPYEQYF
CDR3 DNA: TGTGCCAGCGTGGCGGATCCCTACGAGCAGTACTTC

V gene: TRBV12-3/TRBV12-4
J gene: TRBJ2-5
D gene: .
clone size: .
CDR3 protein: CASRQGSETQYF
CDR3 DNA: TGTGCCAGCAGACAGGGTTCAGAGACCCAGTACTTC

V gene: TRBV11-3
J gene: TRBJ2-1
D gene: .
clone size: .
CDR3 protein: CASSLEPQYNEQFF
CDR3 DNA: TGTGCCAGCAGCTTAGAACCGCAGTACAATGAGCAGTTCTTC

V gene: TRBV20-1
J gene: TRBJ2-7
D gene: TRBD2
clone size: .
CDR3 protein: CSASPTSAPTYEQYF
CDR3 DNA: TGCAGTGCTAGCCCAACTAGCGCTCCAACCTACGAGCAGTACTTC

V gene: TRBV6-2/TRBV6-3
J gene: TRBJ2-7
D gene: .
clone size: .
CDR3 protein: CASSLYESYEQYF
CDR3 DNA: TGTGCCAGCAGTCTCTACGAATCCTACGAGCAGTACTTC

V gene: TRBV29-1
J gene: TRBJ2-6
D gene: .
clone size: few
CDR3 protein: CSVEAAAGANVLTF
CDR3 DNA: TGCAGCGTTGAAGCCGCGGCTGGGGCCAACGTCCTGACTTTC

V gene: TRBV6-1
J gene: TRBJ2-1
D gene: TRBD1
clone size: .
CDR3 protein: CASRAGTGLYEQFF
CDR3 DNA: TGTGCCAGCAGAGCCGGGACAGGGTTGTATGAGCAGTTCTTC

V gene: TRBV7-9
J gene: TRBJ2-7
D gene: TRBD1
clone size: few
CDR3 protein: CASSSPRDRIYEQYF
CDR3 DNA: TGTGCCAGCAGCTCACCACGGGACAGGATTTACGAGCAGTACTTC

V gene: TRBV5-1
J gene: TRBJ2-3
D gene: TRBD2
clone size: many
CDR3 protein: CASSTTGLADTDTQYF
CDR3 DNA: TGCGCCAGCAGCACAACGGGACTAGCGGACACAGATACGCAGTATTTT

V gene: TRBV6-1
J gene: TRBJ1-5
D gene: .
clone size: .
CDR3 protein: CASSQGGAGNQPQHF
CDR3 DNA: TGTGCCAGCAGTCAAGGGGGAGCCGGCAATCAGCCCCAGCATTTT

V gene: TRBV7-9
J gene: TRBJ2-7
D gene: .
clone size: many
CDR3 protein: CASSDASVTYEQYF
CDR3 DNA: TGTGCCAGCAGCGACGCCAGCGTCACCTACGAGCAGTACTTC

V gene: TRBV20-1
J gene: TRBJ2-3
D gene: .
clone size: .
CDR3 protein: CSASVVSTDTQYF
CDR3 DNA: TGCAGTGCTAGCGTCGTCAGCACAGATACGCAGTATTTT

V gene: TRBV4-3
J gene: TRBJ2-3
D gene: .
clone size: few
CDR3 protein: CASSLQGHTDTQYF
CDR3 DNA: TGCGCCAGCAGCCTTCAGGGACACACAGATACGCAGTATTTT

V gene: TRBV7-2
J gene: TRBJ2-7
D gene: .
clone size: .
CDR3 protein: CASSFRTDEAYEQYF
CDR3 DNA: TGTGCCAGCAGCTTTCGGACCGATGAAGCCTACGAGCAGTACTTC